A single sample gave rise to the 20 T cell receptor beta chains below, sequenced in a study of cytomegalovirus exposure and HLA in healthy donors. Clones were read by immunoSEQ multiplex PCR, and TCRdb kept only the in-frame ones, dropping some. The sample shows under 200,000 clones, about 81% of them seen only once. The sequencing input was PBMCs. The source of these receptors is a woman in her 30s in good health and CMV-seronegative.

The J gene is TRBJ1-3, the V gene TRBV28; the D is unclear. CDR3 size: 13 residues. Trimming shortened V by 7 bases and J by 0 bases, and 7 bases separated the two germline ends. Germline loops: CDR1 MDHEN, CDR2 SYDVKM. The CDR3 is CASTGYSGNTIYF. CDR3 sequence (DNA): TGTGCCAGCACGGGTTACTCTGGAAACACCATATATTTT.

This chain joins TRBV19 and TRBJ2-1, with D maybe TRBD2 (6 bases). The V gene's germline CDR1 is LNHDA and CDR2 SQIVND (reference sequence). V lost 8 bases, J lost 7 bases, and 21 bases lay in between. There are 15 residues in the CDR3. The CDR3 DNA reads as TGTGCCAGTCAGTTAGCCGTCCGGGGGTATAATGAGCAGTTCTTC. This codes for CASQLAVRGYNEQFF.

The chain carries TRBV4-2 and TRBJ2-1, with D perhaps TRBD2 (5 bases). V lost 1 base, J lost 7 bases, and 11 bases lay in between. Per germline, CDR1 LGHNA and CDR2 YNFKEQ. This CDR3 region has 14 residues. CDR3 protein: CASSQGGAGNEQFF. The CDR3 region has the DNA TGTGCCAGCAGCCAAGGGGGAGCAGGAAATGAGCAGTTCTTC.

The chain uses TRBV14 and TRBJ2-1; no clear D gene. The germline V and J ends were trimmed by 4 bases and 0 bases, with 16 bases remaining between them. This CDR3 comprises 17 residues. Germline CDR1 is SGHDN and CDR2 is FVKESK. CDR3 in amino acids: CASSPGTVGGSYNEQFF. CDR3 bases: TGTGCCAGCAGCCCTGGAACAGTGGGTGGCTCCTACAATGAGCAGTTCTTC.

The chain combines TRBV27 with TRBJ2-2; D not resolved. CDR3 length: 13 amino acids. V lost 5 bases to trimming and J lost 4 bases, with 8 bases between them. Germline CDR1 MNHEY, CDR2 SMNVEV (reference sequence). The CDR3 DNA reads TGTGCCAGCAGTCCGCCGGTCACCGGGGAGCTGTTTTTT. It codes for CASSPPVTGELFF.

This clone was seen a single time. The same CDR3 is also encoded by other DNA sequences in this sample. The chain employs TRBV28 and TRBJ1-5; D is unclear. Germline CDR1 is MDHEN and CDR2 is SYDVKM. CDR3 length: 13 amino acids. V was clipped by 6 bases and J by 4 bases, with 10 bases between them. This CDR3 is CASSTDSNQPQHF. CDR3 DNA sequence: TGTGCCAGCAGCACAGATAGTAATCAGCCCCAGCATTTT.

The chain has TRBV6-6 and TRBJ1-2; D possibly corresponds to TRBD1 (5 bases). Germline assignment: CDR1 MNHNY and CDR2 SVGAGI (reference sequence). Trimming removed 7 bases from V and 5 bases from J, with 17 bases in between. The CDR3 sequence is 14 residues long. The CDR3 protein is CASKHGGNLYGYTF. The CDR3 bases are TGTGCCAGCAAACATGGGGGGAATCTTTATGGCTACACCTTC.

The chain employs TRBV5-6 and TRBJ1-2, with 7 nucleotides matching TRBD1. The CDR3 contains 16 residues. Germline CDR1 SGHDT, CDR2 YYEEEE. J lost 4 bases, V lost 4 bases, and 13 bases had no gene match. The DNA of the CDR3 is TGTGCCAGCAGCCCCCCCCGCCGGACAGGAACCTATGGCTACACCTTC. Its protein is CASSPPRRTGTYGYTF.

J is TRBJ1-6 and V is TRBV5-4; D call uncertain. Germline V gene sequence: CDR1 SGHNT, CDR2 YYREEE (reference sequence). CDR3 length equals 13 residues. V lost 1 base and J 10 bases, leaving 9 bases between the germline ends. The CDR3 region has the DNA TGTGCCAGCAGCTTGCCCCGAGAGTCACCCCTCCACTTT. Protein product: CASSLPRESPLHF.

The J gene is TRBJ2-7, the V gene TRBV6-5; D remains ambiguous. Trimming took 6 bases from V and 1 from J, leaving 10 bases between them. The CDR3 length is 13 residues. The germline V gene encodes CDR1 MNHEY and CDR2 SVGAGI. CDR3 residues: CASSSDPSYEQYF. The CDR3 region has the DNA TGTGCCAGCAGCTCAGATCCATCCTACGAGCAGTACTTC.

V and J are TRBV9 and TRBJ1-1; no firm D call. The V and J ends lost 0 bases and 0 bases respectively, with 12 bases between them. CDR1 is SGDLS and CDR2 is YYNGEE in the germline V gene. The length of the CDR3 is 16 residues. The CDR3: CASSVAQTRMNTEAFF. The CDR3 DNA reads as TGTGCCAGCAGCGTAGCCCAGACAAGGATGAACACTGAAGCTTTCTTT.

The chain uses TRBV4-1 and TRBJ2-7, with D tentatively TRBD1 (6 bases). The germline V and J ends were trimmed by 4 bases and 2 bases, with 18 bases remaining between them. This CDR3 is built from 16 residues. Per germline, CDR1 MGHRA and CDR2 YSYEKL. The CDR3 loop reads CASSPNRDNVPYEQYF. The CDR3 DNA sequence: TGCGCCAGCAGCCCTAACCGGGACAATGTCCCCTACGAGCAGTACTTC.

This clone was picked up one time. The rearrangement joins TRBV6-5 to TRBJ1-1, with a weak D call TRBD1 (6 bases). The CDR3 has 14 residues. The V gene's germline CDR1 is MNHEY and CDR2 SVGAGI. The V end lost 0 bases, the J end lost 2 bases, and 7 bases lay between the germline ends. Here the CDR3 reads CASSYSGTNTEAFF. CDR3 bases: TGTGCCAGCAGTTACTCAGGGACAAACACTGAAGCTTTCTTT.

V and J are TRBV7-7 and TRBJ2-2; TRBD2 is a possible D gene (5 bases). The germline V gene has CDR1 SSHAT and CDR2 FNYEAQ (reference sequence). The CDR3 loop spans 14 amino acids. V was trimmed by 5 bases and J by 7 bases, leaving 14 bases between them. CDR3: CASSILPRGGELFF. CDR3 DNA: TGTGCCAGCAGCATCCTACCCCGGGGCGGGGAGCTGTTTTTT. Full variable domain (missing parts from reference TRBV7-7 and TRBJ2-2): GAGVSQSPRYKVTKRGQDVTLRCDPISSHATLYWYQQALGQGPEFLTYFNYEAQPDKSGLPSDRFSAERPEGSISTLTIQRTEQRDSAMYRCASSILPRGGELFFGEGSRLTVL.

This chain links TRBV5-5 with TRBJ2-7; TRBD1 agrees at 8 bases. J lost 2 bases, V lost 5 bases, and 6 bases had no gene match. The germline V gene encodes CDR1 SGHKS and CDR2 YYEKEE (reference sequence). The CDR3 is 14 residues long. The CDR3 DNA is TGTGCCAGCAGTTACGACAGGGGTCCCTACGAGCAGTACTTC. It encodes CASSYDRGPYEQYF.

V gene TRBV5-8 combines with J gene TRBJ1-2; D remains ambiguous. V lost 4 bases, J lost 5 bases, and 9 bases lay in between. The CDR3 runs to 12 residues. The germline CDR1 and CDR2 sequences are SGHTS and YDEGEE. The DNA for the CDR3 is TGTGCCAGCAGCAATCGAGGGTATGGCTACACCTTC. Protein product: CASSNRGYGYTF.

This clone was recorded many times. The chain employs TRBV4-1 and TRBJ1-2; maybe TRBD1 (6 bases). Per the germline V gene, CDR1 is MGHRA and CDR2 is YSYEKL. V lost 3 bases and J 4 bases, leaving 15 bases between the germline ends. The CDR3 is 15 residues long. As DNA, the CDR3 is TGCGCCAGCAGCCAGGAGGACAGTCTTGGCTATGGCTACACCTTC. The encoded protein is CASSQEDSLGYGYTF.

The rearrangement uses TRBV4-1 and TRBJ2-2; D is unclear. The V gene's germline CDR1 is MGHRA and CDR2 YSYEKL. The CDR3 extends over 13 amino acids. The V gene lost 2 bases and the J gene lost 3 bases, with 4 bases spanning the gap. The CDR3 bases are TGCGCCAGCAGCCAATCCTACACCGGGGAGCTGTTTTTT. Its translation is CASSQSYTGELFF.

The J gene is TRBJ1-4, the V gene TRBV7-9; 7 bases map to TRBD1. The CDR3 is 13 residues long. V trimming: 5 bases; J trimming: 5 bases; junction bases outside the gene matches: 2. Germline CDR1 reads SEHNR; CDR2 reads FQNEAQ (reference sequence). DNA of the CDR3: TGTGCCAGCAGCCTAGGGGGCAATGAAAAACTGTTTTTT. Its protein product is CASSLGGNEKLFF.

The rearrangement links TRBV5-1 to TRBJ1-4; the D gene is possibly TRBD1 (6 bases). From germline, CDR1 is SGHRS and CDR2 YFSETQ. V dropped 4 bases and J dropped 8 bases, with 18 bases sitting between them. The CDR3 has 15 residues. This CDR3 reads CASSPGQRGLEKLFF. DNA for the CDR3: TGCGCCAGCAGCCCGGGACAAAGGGGATTAGAAAAACTGTTTTTT.